The 30 T cell receptor beta chains presented below share a single source sample, sequenced in a study of post-analysis software for immune sequencing data. Findings and limits, study-wide: TRBV segments more frequent in patients than in controls numbered five and included TRBV5-6, TRBV5-1 and TRBV20-1.

The library was made from cDNA and included unique molecular identifiers. TCRdb processed the PCR reads anew with MiXCR; each CDR3 protein has one entry. In the table there are 550,000 to 700,000 distinct CDR3 sequences, roughly 46% of which are singletons. These receptors have no known antigen. Sequences were obtained from blood. The receptors originated from a girl aged 5-17 years with multiple sclerosis.

This chain uses TRBV4-1 with TRBJ2-7; 12 positions agree with TRBD2. With 3 bases clipped from V and 5 bases from J, the junction kept 5 bases outside the gene matches. There are 15 residues in the CDR3. Germline lookup yields CDR1 MGHRA and CDR2 YSYEKL. In DNA form, the CDR3 reads TGCGCCAGCAGCCAGCTAGCGGGAGGGCCCAACGAGCAGTACTTC. This sequence encodes CASSQLAGGPNEQYF.

This clonotype was seen only a few times. V is TRBV6-5 and J is TRBJ2-7; perhaps TRBD1 as D (7 bases). Trimming stripped 10 bases from V and 5 bases from J, with 21 bases between. From germline, CDR1 is MNHEY and CDR2 SVGAGI. The CDR3 totals 14 residues. CDR3: CATQGGLGSHEQYF. CDR3 DNA: TGTGCCACCCAGGGGGGTCTCGGGTCCCACGAGCAGTACTTC.

Many counts were recorded for this clonotype. CDR3 protein: CSARNGGRDTQYF. The CDR3 nucleotides read TGCAGTGCTAGAAACGGGGGGCGTGATACGCAGTATTTT. This chain uses TRBV20-1 with TRBJ2-3; D might be TRBD2 (7 bases). Trimming removed 2 bases from V and 6 bases from J, with 12 bases in between. Germline-derived CDR1 and CDR2 are DFQATT and SNEGSKA (reference sequence). This CDR3 region has 13 residues.

For the CDR3, the DNA is TGTGCCAGCATTCTGAGCGGGGGTTACAATGAGCAGTTCTTC. Amino acid sequence: CASILSGGYNEQFF. This chain joins TRBV21-1 and TRBJ2-1; the table's TRBD2 call for D was not verified on the DNA. TRBV21-1 is reported as a pseudogene. This CDR3 region has 14 residues.

This chain joins TRBV28 and TRBJ2-7; D is possibly TRBD2 (6 bases). V was clipped by 6 bases and J by 0 bases, with 12 bases between them. The CDR3 has 14 residues. Germline V gene lookup returns CDR1 MDHEN and CDR2 SYDVKM. CDR3 in amino acids: CASRISGSSYEQYF. CDR3 nucleotides: TGTGCCAGCAGGATTAGCGGTAGCTCCTACGAGCAGTACTTC.

The chain couples TRBV3-1 to TRBJ1-5, with 10 bases that match TRBD1. The germline V gene has CDR1 LGHDT and CDR2 YNNKEL (reference sequence). The V segment lost 1 base and the J segment 4 bases; nucleotides outside the gene matches: 1. The CDR3 loop spans 15 amino acids. The CDR3 protein is CASSQGQGANQPQHF. CDR3 DNA: TGTGCCAGCAGCCAAGGACAGGGGGCGAATCAGCCCCAGCATTTT.

This clonotype was seen a handful of times. DNA for the CDR3: TGTGCCAGCAGCAGGACTGGGGTACCCGAGACAGATACGCAGTATTTT. It is translated as CASSRTGVPETDTQYF. The chain joins TRBV7-8 to TRBJ2-3; D may be TRBD2 (5 bases). With 5 bases removed from V and 3 bases from J, the gap between germline ends came to 18 bases. The CDR3 consists of 16 residues. The germline CDR1 and CDR2 sequences are SGHVS and FQNEAQ.

V is TRBV5-1 and J is TRBJ1-2, with 8 bases aligning to TRBD1. V lost 6 bases and J lost 3; bases outside the gene matches: 7. The length of the CDR3 is 14 residues. CDR1 is SGHRS, CDR2 YFSETQ, per germline. The CDR3 is CASTSGGADYGYTF. In DNA form, the CDR3 reads TGCGCCAGCACCTCAGGGGGCGCGGACTATGGCTACACCTTC.

The CDR3 loop reads CASSLESTDEQYF. The CDR3 DNA reads as TGTGCCAGCAGCTTAGAATCGACGGACGAGCAGTACTTC. This sequence joins TRBV11-3 and TRBJ2-7; no clear D gene. Trimming removed 0 bases at V and 5 bases at J, with 8 bases between. Per germline, CDR1 SGHNT and CDR2 YENEEA. This CDR3 is built from 13 residues.

The gene calls are TRBV11-2 and TRBJ2-7, with D unclear. Germline assignment: CDR1 SGHAT and CDR2 FQNNGV. The CDR3 contains 15 residues. Trimming stripped 1 base from V and 1 base from J, with 11 bases between. For the CDR3, the DNA is TGTGCCAGCAGCTTAGGTTCGGTACCTTCCTACGAGCAGTACTTC. Protein product: CASSLGSVPSYEQYF.

This clonotype was observed a few times. This CDR3 is CSVEDPGGNYGYTF. CDR3 coding DNA: TGCAGCGTTGAAGACCCTGGCGGGAACTATGGCTACACCTTC. The chain carries TRBV29-1 and TRBJ1-2, with D uncertain. V lost 0 bases to trimming and J lost 2 bases, with 10 bases between them. There are 14 residues in the CDR3. Germline V gene sequence: CDR1 SQVTM, CDR2 ANQGSEA.

This chain connects TRBV6-5 to TRBJ1-5, with D unclear. V was shortened by 0 bases and J by 0 bases, with 6 bases between the two germline ends. From germline, CDR1 is MNHEY and CDR2 SVGAGI. This CDR3 is 15 amino acids long. CDR3 residues: CASSYSIVSNQPQHF. The CDR3 DNA reads TGTGCCAGCAGTTACTCGATAGTTAGCAATCAGCCCCAGCATTTT.

This sequence joins TRBV3-1 and TRBJ2-1, with D perhaps TRBD2 (6 bases). V was cut by 1 base and J by 2 bases, with 9 bases left in between. The CDR3 is 15 residues long. The germline CDR1 and CDR2 sequences are LGHDT and YNNKEL (reference sequence). The CDR3 bases are TGTGCCAGCAGCCAAGCTACGGGGGCCTACAATGAGCAGTTCTTC. It codes for CASSQATGAYNEQFF.

The genes are TRBV29-1 and TRBJ2-7; D is uncertain. This CDR3 has 12 amino acids. Trimming removed 6 bases at V and 0 bases at J, with 9 bases between. The germline gives CDR1 SQVTM, CDR2 ANQGSEA. CDR3 region: CSVTVVSYEQYF. CDR3 DNA: TGCAGCGTAACGGTCGTCTCCTACGAGCAGTACTTC.

The chain has TRBV12-3 or TRBV12-4 and TRBJ1-4; perhaps TRBD1 as D (6 bases). V shed 0 bases and J shed 6 bases, with 8 bases lying between them. The CDR3 is 14 residues long. The CDR3 bases are TGTGCCAGCAGTTTAGCAGGGGGAGATGAAAAACTGTTTTTT. Its protein product is CASSLAGGDEKLFF.

V gene TRBV6-6 combines with J gene TRBJ2-2; no definite D call. Trimming pared 1 base from V and 1 base from J, leaving 1 base between. This CDR3 comprises 13 residues. Germline CDR1 MNHNY, CDR2 SVGAGI (reference sequence). The chain's CDR3 is CASSYWNTGELFF. Here the CDR3 DNA reads TGTGCCAGCAGTTACTGGAACACCGGGGAGCTGTTTTTT.

CDR3 nucleotides: TGCAGCGTACGTGGGACAGGGGATAATGAAAAACTGTTTTTT. Translated, it gives CSVRGTGDNEKLFF. This sequence joins TRBV29-1 and TRBJ1-4; 10 nucleotides agree with TRBD1. CDR3 length: 14 amino acids. J was trimmed by 4 bases and V by 6 bases; bases with no gene match: 5. Germline V gene data show CDR1 as SQVTM and CDR2 as ANQGSEA.

The J gene is TRBJ1-1, the V gene TRBV30; no clear D. Germline loops: CDR1 GTSNPN, CDR2 SVGIG (reference sequence). CDR3 length equals 13 residues. V was shortened by 3 bases and J by 1 base, with 9 bases between the two germline ends. The CDR3 DNA reads as TGTGCCTGGAGCTCAGAGGGGAACACTGAAGCTTTCTTT. Translated, it gives CAWSSEGNTEAFF.

The chain couples TRBV5-1 to TRBJ1-2; D uncertain. Per germline, CDR1 SGHRS and CDR2 YFSETQ. Trimming shortened V by 2 bases and J by 2 bases, and 19 bases separated the two germline ends. The CDR3 totals 17 residues. The CDR3 DNA is TGCGCCAGCAGCTTTTGGGCCGCTGGAGAGCCCAACTATGGCTACACCTTC. Translating it yields CASSFWAAGEPNYGYTF.

The rearrangement joins TRBV25-1 to TRBJ1-2, with 10 bases lining up with TRBD1. V was clipped by 6 bases and J by 6 bases; unmatched bases: 4. CDR1 is MGHDK and CDR2 is SYGVNS in the germline V gene. The CDR3 is made up of 13 amino acids. The chain's CDR3 is CASRGQGQDGYTF. The CDR3 nucleotides are TGTGCCAGCAGGGGACAGGGGCAGGATGGCTACACCTTC.

This chain links TRBV20-1 with TRBJ2-7; 9 bases line up with TRBD2. Looked up from germline, CDR1 is DFQATT and CDR2 is SNEGSKA (reference sequence). Trimming took 6 bases from V and 0 from J; bases not matched to a gene: 9. CDR3 length: 15 residues. For the CDR3, the DNA is TGCAGTGCCGTACCGGCGGGAGGGAGCTCCTACGAGCAGTACTTC. This codes for CSAVPAGGSSYEQYF.

V gene TRBV7-8 combines with J gene TRBJ2-7, with D hard to call. V dropped 11 bases and J dropped 0 bases, with 11 bases sitting between them. The CDR3 loop spans 12 amino acids. The germline CDR1 and CDR2 sequences are SGHVS and FQNEAQ. The CDR3 loop is CAGSLNSYEQYF. The CDR3 nucleotides read TGTGCCGGGTCCCTTAACTCCTACGAGCAGTACTTC.

This clonotype has a count of ten or more. Germline is not matched at one junction end, which may reflect a read error. The chain joins TRBV5-1 to TRBJ2-3, with D unresolved. CDR1 is SGHRS and CDR2 is YFSETQ in the germline V gene. This CDR3 contains 13 residues. In nucleotides, the CDR3 is TGTGCCAGCAGTTTAAAGGGCACAGATACGCAGTATTTT. This translates into CASSLKGTDTQYF.

The chain combines TRBV6-5 with TRBJ1-4; tentatively, D is TRBD1 (6 bases). V lost 6 bases to trimming and J lost 7 bases, with 15 bases between them. Per the germline V gene, CDR1 is MNHEY and CDR2 is SVGAGI. The CDR3 sequence is 14 residues long. The CDR3 DNA follows: TGTGCCAGCAGGGAAGGGGGAGATTCTGAAAAACTGTTTTTT. This sequence encodes CASREGGDSEKLFF.

The rearrangement links TRBV6-5 to TRBJ1-6, with D perhaps matching TRBD1 (5 bases). The CDR3 runs to 14 residues. Trimming took 5 bases from V and 9 from J, leaving 14 bases between them. Germline CDR1 reads MNHEY; CDR2 reads SVGAGI. The CDR3 nucleotides read TGTGCCAGCAGTCCGGGACCTCCTTCTTCACCCCTCCACTTT. This gives the protein CASSPGPPSSPLHF.

This clonotype was recorded many times. The rearrangement links TRBV7-9 to TRBJ2-1, with 7 bases identical to TRBD2. Germline V gene data show CDR1 as SEHNR and CDR2 as FQNEAQ (reference sequence). V was pared by 6 bases and J by 8 bases, with 13 bases of the junction left unmatched. The CDR3 covers 15 residues. The CDR3 DNA reads as TGTGCCAGCAGTTCCCTAGCGGCTAGAGGCGATGAGCAGTTCTTC. This encodes CASSSLAARGDEQFF.

As to this clonotype: At one end, the junction sequence differs from germline, possibly due to a read error. The rearrangement uses TRBV18 and TRBJ1-4; no clear D gene. Germline V CDR1 and CDR2: KGHSH, LQKENI. The CDR3 is made up of 15 amino acids. The CDR3, as DNA: TGTGCCGGCTCACTCTCCAGCACAACTAATGAAAAACTGTTTTTT. Translation gives CAGSLSSTTNEKLFF.

This clonotype showed up just a few times. The CDR3 nucleotides read TGTGCCATCAGTGACGTAGGGAGGGACTATGGCTACACCTTC. Encoded protein: CAISDVGRDYGYTF. The V call is TRBV10-3, the J call TRBJ1-2; no definite D call. Per the germline V gene, CDR1 is ENHRY and CDR2 is SYGVKD. Trimming shortened V by 3 bases and J by 3 bases, and 11 bases separated the two germline ends. This CDR3 contains 14 residues.

V gene TRBV20-1 combines with J gene TRBJ2-7, with D possibly being TRBD2 (7 bases). The CDR3 is made up of 16 amino acids. Trimming removed 0 bases at V and 3 bases at J, with 18 bases between. Germline CDR1 is DFQATT and CDR2 is SNEGSKA (reference sequence). The CDR3, as DNA: TGCAGTGCTAGAGAAAGGGGGGGGGCTTTCTTCTACGAGCAGTACTTC. Protein: CSARERGGAFFYEQYF.

The chain has TRBV5-5 and TRBJ2-1; the match to TRBD2 covers 11 bases. In germline, CDR1 is SGHKS, CDR2 YYEKEE (reference sequence). The trim removed 4 bases at V and 2 bases at J, leaving 8 bases unmatched. This CDR3 is built from 17 residues. CDR3 coding DNA: TGTGCCAGCAGCCCAAGACTAGCGGGGTTCACCTACAATGAGCAGTTCTTC. Residues: CASSPRLAGFTYNEQFF.